The present T cell receptor beta chain was sequenced within a study of spatial heterogeneity in lung cancer. Study findings and constraints: Counts of expanded alpha and beta TCRs within tumors tracked the tumor nonsynonymous mutation count.

V lost 4 bases and J 7 bases, leaving 16 bases between the germline ends. The CDR3 is 14 residues long. CDR1 is SQVTM, CDR2 ANQGSEA, per germline. MiXCR, run by TCRdb on the 5' RACE reads, gives a single entry per CDR3 protein. This table has a few thousand distinct CDR3 sequences, 15% to 20% appearing once. This clonotype qualifies as medium-sized (0.01 to 0.1%). No antigen is known for it. Sample time point: sample taken at primary tumor resection. This specimen consisted of lung tumor tissue, obtained at surgery. This TCR was recovered from a male donor with early-stage non-small cell lung cancer. The rearrangement uses TRBV29-1 and TRBJ2-2; perhaps TRBD1 as D (6 bases). This chain's CDR3 is CSVAPAGEYGELFF. CDR3 sequence (DNA): TGCAGCGTTGCCCCTGCAGGGGAATACGGGGAGCTGTTTTTT.